The clone carrying this T cell receptor (beta chain) was seen many times. What it binds is unknown. This record comes from a study of T cells in Graves' hyperthyroidism and ophthalmopathy. Turning to the study itself: Staff took peripheral blood when the initial diagnosis was made, before any treatment began. Findings and caveats of the study: Prediction of ophthalmopathy progression came a median around 6 months pre-onset.

From RNA transcripts, TCR beta CDR3 regions were amplified. HTBI primers were used for first-round RT-PCR of the TCR CDR3. Each CDR3 protein gets one entry after TCRdb re-called the multiplex PCR reads with MiXCR. This table has about 640,000 distinct CDR3 sequences, about 14% appearing once. Every diagnosis used clinical symptoms, serum thyroxine and TRAb, thyroid ultrasound and orbital computed tomography. Between the trimmed V and J ends, which lost 5 bases and 7 bases, there was a span of 12 bases. The CDR3 sequence is 13 residues long. The rearrangement uses TRBV12-3 or TRBV12-4 and TRBJ2-1; D is possibly TRBD1 or TRBD2 (5 bases each). Material: blood. This TCR was sampled from a woman aged 45-65 years with Graves' ophthalmopathy. The CDR3 DNA reads TGTGCCAGCAGTGGGACCTTTTGGAATGAGCAGTTCTTC. It is translated as CASSGTFWNEQFF.